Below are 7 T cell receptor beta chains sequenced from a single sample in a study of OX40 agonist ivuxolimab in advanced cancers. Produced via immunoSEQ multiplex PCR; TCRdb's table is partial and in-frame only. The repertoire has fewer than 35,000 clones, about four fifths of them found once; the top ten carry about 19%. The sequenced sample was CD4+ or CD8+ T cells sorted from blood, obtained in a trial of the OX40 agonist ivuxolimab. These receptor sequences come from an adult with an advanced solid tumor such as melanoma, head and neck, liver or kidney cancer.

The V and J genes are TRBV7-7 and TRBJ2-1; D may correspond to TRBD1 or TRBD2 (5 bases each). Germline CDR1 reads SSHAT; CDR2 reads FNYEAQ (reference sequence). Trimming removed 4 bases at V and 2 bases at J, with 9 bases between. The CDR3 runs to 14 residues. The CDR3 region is CASSSEGPYNEQFF. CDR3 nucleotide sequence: TGTGCCAGCAGCTCAGAGGGACCCTACAATGAGCAGTTCTTC.

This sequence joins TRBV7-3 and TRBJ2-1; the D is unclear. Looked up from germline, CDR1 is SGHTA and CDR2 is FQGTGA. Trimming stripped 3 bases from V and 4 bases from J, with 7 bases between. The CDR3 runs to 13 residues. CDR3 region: CASSFNVYNEQFF. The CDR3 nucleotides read TGTGCCAGCAGCTTTAACGTGTACAATGAGCAGTTCTTC.

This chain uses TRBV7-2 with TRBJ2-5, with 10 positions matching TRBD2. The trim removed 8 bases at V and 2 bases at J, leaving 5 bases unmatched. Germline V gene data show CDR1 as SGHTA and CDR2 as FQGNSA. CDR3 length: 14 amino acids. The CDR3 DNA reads TGTGCCAGCTGCCCTAGCGGGGGTCAAGAGACCCAGTACTTC. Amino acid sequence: CASCPSGGQETQYF.

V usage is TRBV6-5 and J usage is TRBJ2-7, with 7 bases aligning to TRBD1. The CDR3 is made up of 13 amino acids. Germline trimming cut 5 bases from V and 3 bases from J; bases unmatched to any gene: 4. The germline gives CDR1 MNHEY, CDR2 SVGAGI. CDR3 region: CASSRDRHYEQYF. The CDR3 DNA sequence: TGTGCCAGCAGTCGGGACAGACACTACGAGCAGTACTTC.

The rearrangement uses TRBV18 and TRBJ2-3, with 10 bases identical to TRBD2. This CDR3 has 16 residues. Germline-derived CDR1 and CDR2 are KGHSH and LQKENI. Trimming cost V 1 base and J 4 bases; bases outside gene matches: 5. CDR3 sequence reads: CASSPRVAGGADTQYF. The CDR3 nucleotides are TGTGCCAGCTCACCACGGGTAGCGGGAGGCGCAGATACGCAGTATTTT.

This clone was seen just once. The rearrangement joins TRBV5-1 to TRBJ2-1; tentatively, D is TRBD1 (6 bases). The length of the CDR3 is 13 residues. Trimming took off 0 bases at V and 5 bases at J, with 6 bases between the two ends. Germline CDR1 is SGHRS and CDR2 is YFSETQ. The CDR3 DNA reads TGCGCCAGCAGCTTGGAGGGGGACAATGAGCAGTTCTTC. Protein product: CASSLEGDNEQFF.

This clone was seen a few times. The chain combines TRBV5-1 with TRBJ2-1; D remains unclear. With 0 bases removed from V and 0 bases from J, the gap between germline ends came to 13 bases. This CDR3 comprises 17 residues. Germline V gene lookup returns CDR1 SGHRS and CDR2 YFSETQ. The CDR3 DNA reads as TGCGCCAGCAGCTTGGGATCCGGGTCGTACTCCTACAATGAGCAGTTCTTC. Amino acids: CASSLGSGSYSYNEQFF.